This entry lists 31 T cell receptor beta chains sequenced from one sample in a study of T cells in Graves' hyperthyroidism and ophthalmopathy. Researchers amplified the TCR beta CDR3 regions from RNA transcripts. HTBI primers were the set used in a first-round RT-PCR of the TCR CDR3. From the multiplex PCR reads, TCRdb called clonotypes with MiXCR, one entry per CDR3 protein. The repertoire includes more than 450,000 distinct CDR3 sequences, 15% to 20% of them detected once, and around 50% sits in the top ten. Sample: blood. The receptors were gathered from a man between 35 and 55 years old with Graves' ophthalmopathy.

This clonotype was counted a few times. The CDR3 loop is CASSLAVREIYGYTF. In DNA, the CDR3 is TGTGCCAGCAGCTTAGCGGTCAGGGAGATATATGGCTACACCTTC. The chain recombines TRBV7-9 with TRBJ1-2; tentative D call: TRBD1 (5 bases). Trimming cost V 0 bases and J 5 bases, with 13 bases left between them. The CDR3 is made up of 15 amino acids. CDR1 and CDR2 from the germline V gene are SEHNR and FQNEAQ (reference sequence).

The CDR3 coding sequence is TGTGCCAGCAGCTCCGGAACAGGGTTTATTGCCGGGGAGCTGTTTTTT. Translated: CASSSGTGFIAGELFF. V usage is TRBV12-3 or TRBV12-4 and J usage is TRBJ2-2; D is possibly TRBD1 (6 bases). This CDR3 has 16 amino acids. Trimming stripped 6 bases from V and 6 bases from J, with 20 bases between.

The rearrangement joins TRBV9 to TRBJ1-2; D uncertain. The length of the CDR3 is 14 residues. V was shortened by 0 bases and J by 8 bases, with 14 bases between the two germline ends. Germline lookup yields CDR1 SGDLS and CDR2 YYNGEE. DNA of the CDR3: TGTGCCAGCAGCGTAGCTACGAGGGCGGGAGGCTACACCTTC. Protein: CASSVATRAGGYTF.

The sample holds many counts of this clonotype. This chain links TRBV12-3 or TRBV12-4 with TRBJ2-5; 11 positions agree with TRBD2. The CDR3 extends over 15 amino acids. The V and J ends lost 6 bases and 5 bases, in that order; junction bases with no gene match: 8. Here the CDR3 reads CASSLYSGGGETQYF. DNA of the CDR3: TGTGCCAGCAGCCTTTATAGCGGGGGGGGGGAGACCCAGTACTTC.

The CDR3 here is CATRGAGVNNEQFF. The CDR3 DNA sequence: TGTGCCACCAGGGGGGCGGGAGTAAACAATGAGCAGTTCTTC. The J gene is TRBJ2-1, the V gene TRBV6-1; D tentatively reads TRBD1 or TRBD2 (7 bases each). This CDR3 contains 14 residues. Trimming took off 10 bases at V and 5 bases at J, with 18 bases between the two ends. Germline V gene lookup returns CDR1 MNHNS and CDR2 SASEGT.

This clonotype was picked up many times. This chain connects TRBV11-2 to TRBJ2-5, with D perhaps being TRBD1 or TRBD2 (5 bases each). This CDR3 contains 13 residues. Trimming took off 3 bases at V and 10 bases at J, with 15 bases between the two ends. From germline, CDR1 is SGHAT and CDR2 FQNNGV. DNA for the CDR3: TGTGCCAGCAGCTTCGGGATGTCAGGGATCCAGTACTTC. This codes for CASSFGMSGIQYF. The complete variable domain, with remaining parts taken from reference TRBV11-2 and TRBJ2-5, reads EAGVAQSPRYKIIEKRQSVAFWCNPISGHATLYWYQQILGQGPKLLIQFQNNGVVDDSQLPKDRFSAERLKGVDSTLKIQPAKLEDSAVYLCASSFGMSGIQYFGPGTRLLVL.

This clonotype was observed a few times. V is TRBV5-1 and J is TRBJ2-3; D remains unclear. Deletions cut 5 bases from V and 6 bases from J, with 13 bases between. Germline CDR1 and CDR2: SGHRS and YFSETQ. The CDR3 length is 13 residues. CDR3 DNA sequence: TGCGCCAGCAGTCATCCCGCTGGGGATACGCAGTATTTT. It codes for CASSHPAGDTQYF.

This rearrangement joins TRBV19 to TRBJ1-1, with 7 positions matching TRBD1. The CDR3 totals 14 residues. CDR1 and CDR2 from the germline V gene are LNHDA and SQIVND (reference sequence). With 4 bases clipped from V and 0 bases from J, the junction kept 2 bases outside the gene matches. CDR3 sequence reads: CASSRDRLNTEAFF. Written as DNA, the CDR3 is TGTGCCAGTAGTAGGGACAGATTGAACACTGAAGCTTTCTTT.

The chain uses TRBV15 and TRBJ1-1; D might be TRBD1 (6 bases). V gave up 4 bases and J gave up 10 bases, with 13 bases separating them. Per germline, CDR1 LNHNV and CDR2 YYDKDF (reference sequence). This CDR3 region has 12 residues. CDR3 nucleotide sequence: TGTGCCACCAGCATCGGAGGGGGAGTAGCTTTCTTT. This codes for CATSIGGGVAFF.

The chain joins TRBV4-2 to TRBJ2-5; 8 bases match TRBD1. The CDR3 totals 16 residues. Germline V lookup: CDR1 LGHNA, CDR2 YNFKEQ. J gave up 4 bases and V 5 bases, and 12 bases lay outside the gene matches. CDR3 protein: CASSNRGEAIGETQYF. CDR3 coding DNA: TGTGCCAGCAGCAACAGGGGGGAGGCGATAGGAGAGACCCAGTACTTC.

This clonotype was seen at least ten times. The chain recombines TRBV2 with TRBJ2-1; TRBD2 aligns across 12 bases. V shed 4 bases and J 6 bases; nucleotides not matched to a gene: 7. CDR1 is SNHLY and CDR2 is FYNNEI in the germline V gene. This CDR3 spans 16 amino acids. The CDR3 loop reads CASSVLAGGSGNEQFF. The CDR3 nucleotides read TGTGCCAGCAGTGTGCTAGCGGGGGGGTCAGGCAATGAGCAGTTCTTC.

This clonotype was picked up many times. The rearrangement joins TRBV2 to TRBJ2-3, with D unresolved. This CDR3 is built from 12 residues. V was pared by 5 bases and J by 7 bases, with 10 bases between. Germline assignment: CDR1 SNHLY and CDR2 FYNNEI. As DNA, the CDR3 is TGTGCCAGCAGTTCCAACACGAATACGCAGTATTTT. Translating it yields CASSSNTNTQYF.

This clonotype occurred many times. The rearrangement joins TRBV20-1 to TRBJ2-3; 9 bases line up with TRBD2. Unmatched junction bases numbered 11, after V lost 4 bases and J lost 6 bases. The CDR3 loop spans 15 amino acids. Germline V lookup: CDR1 DFQATT, CDR2 SNEGSKA (reference sequence). For the CDR3, the DNA is TGCAGTGCTAACAGAGGAGCGGGGGGCTTCGATACGCAGTATTTT. Protein: CSANRGAGGFDTQYF.

This clonotype showed up many times. This chain connects TRBV20-1 to TRBJ1-1; unclear D gene. Germline CDR1 is DFQATT and CDR2 is SNEGSKA (reference sequence). Deletions cut 0 bases from V and 12 bases from J, with 11 bases between. The CDR3 consists of 11 residues. CDR3 region: CSARDGLRTFF. The CDR3 DNA sequence: TGCAGTGCTAGAGACGGCTTACGGACTTTCTTT.

The rearrangement uses TRBV29-1 and TRBJ2-1; the D call may be TRBD1 or TRBD2 (5 bases each). The CDR3 is 14 residues long. V lost 6 bases to trimming and J lost 6 bases, with 18 bases between them. The V gene's germline CDR1 is SQVTM and CDR2 ANQGSEA. CDR3 in amino acids: CSVARDGTGNEQFF. CDR3 bases: TGCAGCGTCGCCCGGGACGGAACCGGCAATGAGCAGTTCTTC.

This clonotype has a handful of counts. This chain connects TRBV7-2 to TRBJ1-4; D remains ambiguous. There are 13 residues in the CDR3. Trimming removed 5 bases from V and 8 bases from J, with 12 bases in between. The germline CDR1 and CDR2 sequences are SGHTA and FQGNSA. The DNA of the CDR3 is TGTGCCAGCAGCAGTTATACGGAGGAAAAACTGTTTTTT. Translated: CASSSYTEEKLFF.

This clonotype was counted at least ten times. The V gene is TRBV28, the J gene TRBJ2-3, with TRBD1 matching over 7 bases. The germline V gene encodes CDR1 MDHEN and CDR2 SYDVKM. Trimming took 5 bases from V and 2 from J; bases not matched to a gene: 4. The length of the CDR3 is 14 residues. The chain's CDR3 is CASSRQGNTDTQYF. Here the CDR3 DNA reads TGTGCCAGCAGTCGACAGGGCAACACAGATACGCAGTATTTT.

This clonotype was found a few times. The V call is TRBV3-1, the J call TRBJ2-5, with 9 bases fitting TRBD1. Trimming cost V 3 bases and J 5 bases; bases outside gene matches: 10. The V gene's germline CDR1 is LGHDT and CDR2 YNNKEL (reference sequence). CDR3 length: 16 amino acids. CDR3 sequence: CASSHVAGQGPETQYF. The CDR3 DNA follows: TGTGCCAGCAGCCATGTCGCGGGACAGGGCCCCGAGACCCAGTACTTC.

This clonotype was seen repeatedly, ten times or more. The chain carries TRBV11-2 and TRBJ2-4; TRBD1 aligns across 10 bases. This CDR3 region has 19 residues. V dropped 6 bases and J dropped 0; count of bases not matched to a gene: 14. CDR1 SGHAT and CDR2 FQNNGV come from the germline V gene. The CDR3, as DNA: TGTGCCAGCAGTCCCCCGCGGGACAGGGGTCGGGTAGCCAAAAACATTCAGTACTTC. This codes for CASSPPRDRGRVAKNIQYF.

The V call is TRBV12-3 or TRBV12-4, the J call TRBJ2-7; TRBD2 matches at 8 bases. This CDR3 region has 15 residues. With V trimmed by 6 bases and J by 1 base, 8 bases remained unmatched. Here the CDR3 reads CASSRVSGKSYEQYF. Here the CDR3 DNA reads TGTGCCAGCAGCCGGGTTAGCGGGAAGTCCTACGAGCAGTACTTC.

This clonotype was seen a few times. This chain links TRBV20-1 with TRBJ2-7; 10 nucleotides agree with TRBD2. The CDR3 consists of 14 residues. With V trimmed by 6 bases and J by 7 bases, 12 bases remained unmatched. Per the germline V gene, CDR1 is DFQATT and CDR2 is SNEGSKA (reference sequence). CDR3 DNA: TGCAGTGCCCATTCGGCTAGCGGGAGTGAAGAGCAGTACTTC. The encoded protein is CSAHSASGSEEQYF.

In this sample, this clonotype turned up many times. The chain uses TRBV28 and TRBJ1-2; 9 bases fit TRBD1. CDR3 length: 15 amino acids. Germline-derived CDR1 and CDR2 are MDHEN and SYDVKM. The V segment lost 3 bases and the J segment 4 bases; nucleotides outside the gene matches: 6. CDR3 sequence: CASSLRDRVGYGYTF. Here the CDR3 DNA reads TGTGCCAGCAGTTTGAGGGACAGGGTAGGCTATGGCTACACCTTC.

This clonotype was seen many times. The chain employs TRBV11-1 and TRBJ2-7; weak D call: TRBD2 (5 bases). V gave up 4 bases and J gave up 3 bases, with 13 bases separating them. The germline CDR1 and CDR2 sequences are SGHAT and FQDESV (reference sequence). The CDR3 contains 14 residues. DNA for the CDR3: TGTGCCAGCAGCTCTTTAGCGAACAGCTACGAGCAGTACTTC. Amino acids: CASSSLANSYEQYF. The whole variable domain, filled in from reference TRBV11-1 and TRBJ2-7, reads EAEVAQSPRYKITEKSQAVAFWCDPISGHATLYWYRQILGQGPELLVQFQDESVVDDSQLPKDRFSAERLKGVDSTLKIQPAELGDSAMYLCASSSLANSYEQYFGPGTRLTVT.

The CDR3 loop is CSARQGTSYGYTF. The CDR3 DNA is TGCAGTGCTCGACAAGGGACATCTTATGGCTACACCTTC. The chain uses TRBV20-1 and TRBJ1-2; tentative D call: TRBD1 (6 bases). Germline CDR1 and CDR2: DFQATT and SNEGSKA (reference sequence). This CDR3 is built from 13 residues. Trimming cost V 5 bases and J 5 bases, with 15 bases left between them.

V usage is TRBV11-2 and J usage is TRBJ2-4, with 8 positions matching TRBD2. The trim removed 2 bases at V and 0 bases at J, leaving 15 bases unmatched. Germline CDR1 reads SGHAT; CDR2 reads FQNNGV. There are 20 residues in the CDR3. CDR3 loop: CASSLRLASRKLIAKNIQYF. In DNA, the CDR3 is TGTGCCAGCAGCTTACGACTAGCGTCTCGTAAACTGATAGCCAAAAACATTCAGTACTTC.

Ten or more counts support this clonotype. V and J are TRBV20-1 and TRBJ2-7, with 11 bases matching TRBD2. CDR3 size: 14 residues. Germline V gene lookup returns CDR1 DFQATT and CDR2 SNEGSKA (reference sequence). Trimming took 1 base from V and 7 from J; bases not matched to a gene: 6. This chain's CDR3 is CSARGLAGSLEQYF. The CDR3 region has the DNA TGCAGTGCTAGAGGACTAGCGGGATCCTTGGAGCAGTACTTC.

This clonotype came up a few times. The chain combines TRBV7-9 with TRBJ2-1; a possible D gene is TRBD2 (5 bases). The CDR3 sequence is 12 residues long. Germline assignment: CDR1 SEHNR and CDR2 FQNEAQ (reference sequence). The germline V and J ends were trimmed by 2 bases and 12 bases, with 11 bases remaining between them. The CDR3 bases are TGTGCCAGCAGCTTAAATGAGCGGACGCAGTTCTTC. Protein sequence: CASSLNERTQFF.

The chain recombines TRBV3-1 with TRBJ2-1; D not certain. Looked up from germline, CDR1 is LGHDT and CDR2 is YNNKEL (reference sequence). Trimming pared 2 bases from V and 12 bases from J, leaving 14 bases between. The CDR3 covers 13 residues. CDR3 bases: TGTGCCAGCAGCCAACGGGCCGACAATTGGCAGTTCTTC. As protein: CASSQRADNWQFF.

The chain employs TRBV18 and TRBJ2-4; 7 bases fit TRBD2. The J segment lost 3 bases and the V segment lost 2 bases, leaving 1 base of the junction unmatched. The CDR3 has 14 residues. The germline V gene has CDR1 KGHSH and CDR2 LQKENI. DNA for the CDR3: TGTGCCAGCTCACCATCGGGGGGCAAAAACATTCAGTACTTC. Its protein product is CASSPSGGKNIQYF.

Only a few counts were recorded for this clonotype. The genes are TRBV7-9 and TRBJ1-5; D is unresolved. CDR1 is SEHNR, CDR2 FQNEAQ, per germline (reference sequence). Trimming stripped 4 bases from V and 0 bases from J, with 10 bases between. The CDR3 totals 15 residues. DNA for the CDR3: TGTGCCAGCAGCTCCGACACCATTAGCAATCAGCCCCAGCATTTT. Its translation is CASSSDTISNQPQHF.

There are a few counts of this clonotype. The V and J genes are TRBV7-2 and TRBJ1-1; TRBD1 matches at 9 bases. The CDR3 loop spans 14 amino acids. The germline gives CDR1 SGHTA, CDR2 FQGNSA. Trimming removed 8 bases from V and 0 bases from J; junction bases left unmatched: 4. CDR3 sequence (DNA): TGTGCCAGCGGAAGACAGGGGGTGAACACTGAAGCTTTCTTT. Amino acids: CASGRQGVNTEAFF.